The next 17 T cell receptor beta chains were all read from a single sample in a study of blood T cell repertoires in COVID-19. Profiled with immunoSEQ multiplex PCR; TCRdb holds only in-frame clones, not every one. The sample has 90,000 to 100,000 clones; 84% are singletons. Sample: peripheral blood. Receptors originate from a man between 70 and 80 years old with active or convalescent COVID-19.

The genes are TRBV7-9 and TRBJ2-1; D is possibly TRBD1 (6 bases). Germline CDR1 and CDR2: SEHNR and FQNEAQ (reference sequence). CDR3 length: 18 amino acids. V was clipped by 1 base and J by 3 bases, with 19 bases between them. The CDR3: CASSLGQAYSSYYNEQFF. The CDR3 nucleotides read TGTGCCAGCAGCTTAGGACAGGCCTATTCCTCCTACTACAATGAGCAGTTCTTC.

This clone was seen a single time. The gene calls are TRBV5-4 and TRBJ2-3, with 8 bases identical to TRBD2. This CDR3 spans 16 amino acids. Trimming at V came to 0 bases and at J to 2 bases, leaving 5 bases not matched to a gene. The germline V gene has CDR1 SGHNT and CDR2 YYREEE (reference sequence). The CDR3 DNA is TGTGCCAGCAGCTTGGCCGGGGGGGGACCCACAGATACGCAGTATTTT. It specifies CASSLAGGGPTDTQYF.

The rearrangement links TRBV18 to TRBJ1-2, with D perhaps matching TRBD1 (6 bases). Germline CDR1 and CDR2: KGHSH and LQKENI. The CDR3 has 17 residues. V was pared by 2 bases and J by 0 bases, with 16 bases between. The CDR3 loop reads CASSPKGGETSNYGYTF. The CDR3 DNA follows: TGTGCCAGCTCACCAAAAGGGGGGGAAACTTCTAACTATGGCTACACCTTC.

The chain recombines TRBV11-2 with TRBJ2-5; TRBD2 might be the D (8 bases). Trimming cost V 5 bases and J 5 bases, with 21 bases left between them. CDR1 SGHAT and CDR2 FQNNGV come from the germline V gene. CDR3 length: 16 residues. CDR3 protein: CASSLGPGLGGETQYF. CDR3 sequence (DNA): TGTGCCAGCAGCCTCGGACCGGGACTAGGGGGCGAGACCCAGTACTTC.

This chain joins TRBV2 and TRBJ2-7, with D tentatively TRBD1 (5 bases). The V end was cut by 4 bases, the J end by 5 bases, with 12 bases between. The CDR3 covers 13 residues. The germline CDR1 and CDR2 sequences are SNHLY and FYNNEI. CDR3 sequence reads: CASSGRRVDEQYF. CDR3 coding DNA: TGTGCCAGCAGTGGCCGCAGGGTCGACGAGCAGTACTTC. Filled out from reference TRBV2 and TRBJ2-7, the complete variable domain reads EPEVTQTPSHQVTQMGQEVILRCVPISNHLYFYWYRQILGQKVEFLVSFYNNEISEKSEIFDDQFSVERPDGSNFTLKIRSTKLEDSAMYFCASSGRRVDEQYFGPGTRLTVT.

V and J are TRBV11-2 and TRBJ2-5, with 8 bases that match TRBD1. The CDR3 runs 15 residues. Losses at the gene ends were 5 bases for V and 5 bases for J; bases not matched to a gene: 10. Germline V gene sequence: CDR1 SGHAT, CDR2 FQNNGV. The CDR3 DNA is TGTGCCAGCAGCCCCGGAGCAGGGGGCGCGGAGACCCAGTACTTC. Protein: CASSPGAGGAETQYF.

The chain couples TRBV12-3 or TRBV12-4 to TRBJ1-1; D unclear. The V gene lost 7 bases and the J gene lost 6 bases, with 15 bases spanning the gap. CDR3 length: 13 residues. For the CDR3, the DNA is TGTGCCAGCAAGGCTTTGGGCGGGTCTGAAGCTTTCTTT. Translating gives CASKALGGSEAFF.

The chain carries TRBV7-2 and TRBJ2-3; TRBD2 might be the D (5 bases). The CDR3 length is 16 residues. The germline CDR1 and CDR2 sequences are SGHTA and FQGNSA. Deletions cut 0 bases from V and 1 base from J, with 11 bases between. Here the CDR3 DNA reads TGTGCCAGCAGCTTAGCGCTGACCGGGGGCACAGATACGCAGTATTTT. Residues: CASSLALTGGTDTQYF.

This clone was seen once. The rearrangement joins TRBV7-9 to TRBJ2-6; no reliable D call. The CDR3 runs 13 residues. CDR1 and CDR2 from the germline V gene are SEHNR and FQNEAQ (reference sequence). With 11 bases removed from V and 0 bases from J, the gap between germline ends came to 8 bases. The CDR3 coding sequence is TGTGCCGCCGAGCCCTCTGGGGCCAACGTCCTGACTTTC. Translation: CAAEPSGANVLTF.

Turning to this clone: Germline is not matched at one junction end, which may reflect a read error. J is TRBJ2-1 and V is TRBV2; a weak D match, TRBD2 (5 bases). CDR1 and CDR2 (germline): SNHLY, FYNNEI. This CDR3 is built from 16 residues. The chain's CDR3 is CASSELMGARGNGQFF. Here the CDR3 DNA reads TGTGCCAGCAGTGAATTGATGGGTGCACGAGGGAATGGGCAGTTCTTC.

The chain employs TRBV5-4 and TRBJ2-7, with D perhaps matching TRBD1 (6 bases). The length of the CDR3 is 13 residues. CDR1 and CDR2 from the germline V gene are SGHNT and YYREEE (reference sequence). The ends were cut back, 4 bases at V and 2 bases at J, with 10 bases in the middle. CDR3 sequence: CASSGGQTYEQYF. The CDR3 coding sequence is TGTGCCAGCAGCGGTGGACAGACCTACGAGCAGTACTTC.

The CDR3 sequence is CASEGAKDYGYTF. For the CDR3, the DNA is TGTGCCAGTGAGGGGGCCAAGGACTATGGCTACACCTTC. The rearrangement uses TRBV28 and TRBJ1-2; 7 bases match TRBD1. CDR1 is MDHEN, CDR2 SYDVKM, per germline. V shed 9 bases, J shed 3 bases, and the junction held 7 bases outside the gene matches. The CDR3 runs 13 residues.

This clone was found once. This sample includes further DNA sequences coding for the same CDR3. The chain joins TRBV28 to TRBJ2-3; 7 positions match TRBD1. The ends lost 4 bases at V and 3 bases at J; junction bases unmatched: 1. The CDR3 sequence is 13 residues long. The germline V gene has CDR1 MDHEN and CDR2 SYDVKM. In DNA form, the CDR3 reads TGTGCCAGCAGTTCAGGGGGTACAGATACGCAGTATTTT. Translation: CASSSGGTDTQYF.

For this clone: A read error may produce the germline difference seen at one junction end. This chain links TRBV20-1 with TRBJ1-2; TRBD1 matches 9 bases. The germline V gene has CDR1 DFQATT and CDR2 SNEGSKA (reference sequence). The CDR3 runs to 11 residues. CDR3 nucleotide sequence: TGCAGTGCTAGGAGCGGGACAGGGTGTCACTTC. Protein product: CSARSGTGCHF.

The chain couples TRBV5-6 to TRBJ1-4; D might be TRBD1 (5 bases). V lost 1 base, J lost 5 bases, and 12 bases lay in between. Looked up from germline, CDR1 is SGHDT and CDR2 is YYEEEE. The CDR3 is 15 residues long. CDR3 region: CASSLRAGKNEKLFF. CDR3 nucleotides: TGTGCCAGCAGCTTGAGAGCAGGGAAGAATGAAAAACTGTTTTTT.

CDR3 DNA sequence: TGTGCCAGCAGCCGGGGACAGGGGGAGAATGGCTACACCTTC. It translates to CASSRGQGENGYTF. The chain carries TRBV3-1 (or the pseudogene TRBV3-2) and TRBJ1-2, with 11 bases aligning to TRBD1. V lost 4 bases and J lost 6; bases outside the gene matches: 4. Germline V gives CDR1 LGHDT, CDR2 YNNKEL (reference sequence). The CDR3 loop spans 14 amino acids.

V gene TRBV5-6 combines with J gene TRBJ2-5; 7 positions match TRBD1. The CDR3 is made up of 14 amino acids. CDR1 SGHDT and CDR2 YYEEEE come from the germline V gene. With V trimmed by 4 bases and J by 2 bases, 5 bases remained unmatched. CDR3 amino acids: CASSPRTGQETQYF. Written as DNA, the CDR3 is TGTGCCAGCAGCCCCAGGACAGGTCAAGAGACCCAGTACTTC. Variable domain in full (rest from reference TRBV5-6 and TRBJ2-5): DAGVTQSPTHLIKTRGQQVTLRCSPKSGHDTVSWYQQALGQGPQFIFQYYEEEERQRGNFPDRFSGHQFPNYSSELNVNALLLGDSALYLCASSPRTGQETQYFGPGTRLLVL.